The clone carrying this T cell receptor beta chain was seen a few times. TCRdb processed the 5' RACE reads anew with MiXCR; each CDR3 protein has one entry. The sample yields 150,000 to 200,000 distinct CDR3 sequences, around 20% seen once. This sample stems from a study of CD8 T cells in ankylosing spondylitis. Germline V CDR1 and CDR2: SNHLY, FYNNEI. CDR3 length equals 14 residues. The V and J ends lost 6 bases and 7 bases, in that order; junction bases with no gene match: 10. This TCR was recovered from a male donor with ankylosing spondylitis or in good health (not recorded which). V and J are TRBV2 and TRBJ1-1, with 8 bases identical to TRBD1. The sequencing input was blood, either unsorted or a sorted T cell fraction (not recorded which). The CDR3 spells CASSGSRTGSEAFF. CDR3 DNA sequence: TGTGCCAGCAGCGGATCTAGGACAGGGAGTGAAGCTTTCTTT.